In this sample, the clone carrying this TCR beta chain turned up once. Its cognate antigen is unknown. The repertoire was sequenced with immunoSEQ multiplex PCR; TCRdb's copy has only in-frame clones and lacks some. The sample records about 680,000 clones, under 95% being singletons. The data were taken from a study of shared clonotypes between healthy human individuals. Study-level background: CD8 memory received one plate per donor, CD8 naive two, CD4 memory three and CD4 naive three. Overall study results and limits: Generation probabilities of non-shared clonotypes were lower (relative to those shared by all four donors).

This CDR3 region has 13 residues. Germline values: CDR1 WSHSY, CDR2 SAAADI. Trimming cost V 4 bases and J 8 bases, with 12 bases left between them. Naive-designated CD8 cells lacked CD45RO, were positively enriched for CCR7, and omitted terminally differentiated effector memory CD45RA+ cells. Sequenced material: naive CD8+ T cells sorted from blood. This receptor was obtained from a young man in good health. This sequence joins TRBV10-2 and TRBJ2-1; D may be TRBD2 (6 bases). The CDR3 is CASSGDWPYEQFF. In DNA, the CDR3 is TGCGCCAGCAGTGGGGACTGGCCTTATGAGCAGTTCTTC.